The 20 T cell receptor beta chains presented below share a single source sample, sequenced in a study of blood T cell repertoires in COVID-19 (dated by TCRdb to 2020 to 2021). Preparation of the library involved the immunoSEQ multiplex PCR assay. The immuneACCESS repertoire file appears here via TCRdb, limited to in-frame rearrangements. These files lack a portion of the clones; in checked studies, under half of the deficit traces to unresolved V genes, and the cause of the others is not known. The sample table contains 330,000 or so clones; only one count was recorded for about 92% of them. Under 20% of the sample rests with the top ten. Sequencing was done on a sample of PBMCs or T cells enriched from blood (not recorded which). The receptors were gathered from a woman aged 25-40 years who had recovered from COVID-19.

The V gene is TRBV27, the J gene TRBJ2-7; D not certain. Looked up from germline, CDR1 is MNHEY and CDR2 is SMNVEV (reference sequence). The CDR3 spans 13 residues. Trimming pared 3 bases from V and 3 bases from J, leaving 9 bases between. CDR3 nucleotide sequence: TGTGCCAGCAGTTTGGGCACCCACTACGAGCAGTACTTC. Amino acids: CASSLGTHYEQYF.

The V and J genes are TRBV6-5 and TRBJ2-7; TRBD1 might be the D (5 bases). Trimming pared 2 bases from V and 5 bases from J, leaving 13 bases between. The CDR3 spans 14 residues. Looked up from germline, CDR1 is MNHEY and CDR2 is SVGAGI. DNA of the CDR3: TGTGCCAGCAGTTACGGGGCAGGGCGGAACGAGCAGTACTTC. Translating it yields CASSYGAGRNEQYF.

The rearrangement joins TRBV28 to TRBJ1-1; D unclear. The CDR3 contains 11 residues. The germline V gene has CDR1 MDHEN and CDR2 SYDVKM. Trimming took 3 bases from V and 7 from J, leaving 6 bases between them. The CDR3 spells CASSFSGEAFF. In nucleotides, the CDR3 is TGTGCCAGCAGTTTTTCGGGTGAAGCTTTCTTT.

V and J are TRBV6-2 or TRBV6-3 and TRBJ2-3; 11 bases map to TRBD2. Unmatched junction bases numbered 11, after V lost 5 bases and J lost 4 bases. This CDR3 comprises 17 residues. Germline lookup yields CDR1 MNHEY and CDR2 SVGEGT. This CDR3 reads CASSTPGTSGIPDTQYF. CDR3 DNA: TGTGCCAGCAGTACCCCCGGGACTAGCGGCATCCCAGATACGCAGTATTTT.

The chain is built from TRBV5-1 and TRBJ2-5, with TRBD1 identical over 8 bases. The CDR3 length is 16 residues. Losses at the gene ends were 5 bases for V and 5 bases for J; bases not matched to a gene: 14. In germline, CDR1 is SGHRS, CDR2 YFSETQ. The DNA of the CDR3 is TGCGCCAGCAGTTACCTCGGACAGGGTCTTGGGGAGACCCAGTACTTC. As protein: CASSYLGQGLGETQYF. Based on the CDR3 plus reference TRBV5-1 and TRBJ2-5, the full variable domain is KAGVTQTPRYLIKTRGQQVTLSCSPISGHRSVSWYQQTPGQGLQFLFEYFSETQRNKGNFPGRFSGRQFSNSRSEMNVSTLELGDSALYLCASSYLGQGLGETQYFGPGTRLLVL.

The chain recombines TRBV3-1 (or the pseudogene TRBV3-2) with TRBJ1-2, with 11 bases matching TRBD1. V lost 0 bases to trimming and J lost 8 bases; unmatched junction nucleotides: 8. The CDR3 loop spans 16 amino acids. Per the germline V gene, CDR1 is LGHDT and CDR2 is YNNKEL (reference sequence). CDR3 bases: TGTGCCAGCAGCCAAGAGTTCGGAGGACAGGGGGCCGGCTACACCTTC. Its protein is CASSQEFGGQGAGYTF.

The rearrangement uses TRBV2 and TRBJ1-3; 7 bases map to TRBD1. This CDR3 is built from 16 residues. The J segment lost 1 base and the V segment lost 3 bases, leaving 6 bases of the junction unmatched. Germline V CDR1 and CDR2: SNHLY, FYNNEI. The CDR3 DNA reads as TGTGCCAGCAGTGACCAGGGGGTCTTATCTGGAAACACCATATATTTT. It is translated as CASSDQGVLSGNTIYF.

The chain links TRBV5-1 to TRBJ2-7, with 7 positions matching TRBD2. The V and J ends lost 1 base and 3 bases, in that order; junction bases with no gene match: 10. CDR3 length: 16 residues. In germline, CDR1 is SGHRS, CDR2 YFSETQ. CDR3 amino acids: CASSLHKLARDYEQYF. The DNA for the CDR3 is TGCGCCAGCAGCTTGCACAAACTAGCGAGAGACTACGAGCAGTACTTC.

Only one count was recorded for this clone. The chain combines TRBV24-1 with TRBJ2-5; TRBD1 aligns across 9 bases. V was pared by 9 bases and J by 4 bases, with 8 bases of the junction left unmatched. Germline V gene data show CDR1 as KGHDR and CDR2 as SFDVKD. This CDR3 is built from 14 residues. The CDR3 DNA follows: TGTGCCACCTCACCGGGACAGGGTGTAGAGACCCAGTACTTC. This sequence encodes CATSPGQGVETQYF.

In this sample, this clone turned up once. The DNA of the CDR3 is TGTGCCAGCAGTCTGGGGGGGGCAGGAGCTTTCTTT. The encoded protein is CASSLGGAGAFF. The chain couples TRBV12-3 or TRBV12-4 to TRBJ1-1; perhaps TRBD1 as D (6 bases). CDR3 length: 12 residues. The V end lost 5 bases, the J end lost 10 bases, and 14 bases lay between the germline ends.

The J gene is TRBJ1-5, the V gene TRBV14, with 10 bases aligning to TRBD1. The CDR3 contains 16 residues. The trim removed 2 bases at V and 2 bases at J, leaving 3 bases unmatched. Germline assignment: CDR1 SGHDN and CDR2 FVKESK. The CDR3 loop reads CASSQRQGAGNQPQHF. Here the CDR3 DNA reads TGTGCCAGCAGCCAAAGACAGGGGGCTGGCAATCAGCCCCAGCATTTT.

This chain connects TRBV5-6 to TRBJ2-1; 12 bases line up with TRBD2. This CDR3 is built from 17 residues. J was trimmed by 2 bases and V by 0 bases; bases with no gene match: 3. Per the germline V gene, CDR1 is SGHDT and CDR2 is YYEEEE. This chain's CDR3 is CASSLAASGGAYNEQFF. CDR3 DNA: TGTGCCAGCAGCTTGGCGGCTAGCGGGGGGGCCTACAATGAGCAGTTCTTC.

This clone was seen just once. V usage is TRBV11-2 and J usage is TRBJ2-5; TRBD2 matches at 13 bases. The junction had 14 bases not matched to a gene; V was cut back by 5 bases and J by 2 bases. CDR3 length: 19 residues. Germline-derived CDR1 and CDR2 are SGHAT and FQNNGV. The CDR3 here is CASSLRTKLAGGRQETQYF. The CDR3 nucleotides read TGTGCCAGCAGCCTCCGGACCAAACTAGCGGGGGGGAGACAAGAGACCCAGTACTTC.

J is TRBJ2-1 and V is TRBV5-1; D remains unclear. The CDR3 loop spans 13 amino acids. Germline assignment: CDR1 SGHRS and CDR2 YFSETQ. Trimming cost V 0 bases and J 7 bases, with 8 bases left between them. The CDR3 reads CASSLGLENEQFF. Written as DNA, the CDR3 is TGCGCCAGCAGCTTGGGCCTAGAGAATGAGCAGTTCTTC. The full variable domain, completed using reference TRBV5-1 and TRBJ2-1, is KAGVTQTPRYLIKTRGQQVTLSCSPISGHRSVSWYQQTPGQGLQFLFEYFSETQRNKGNFPGRFSGRQFSNSRSEMNVSTLELGDSALYLCASSLGLENEQFFGPGTRLTVL.

CDR3 DNA: TGTGCCAGCTCACCTCCGGACTTACCCTACGAGCAGTACTTC. It codes for CASSPPDLPYEQYF. J is TRBJ2-7 and V is TRBV18; a weak D match, TRBD2 (5 bases). Germline V gene lookup returns CDR1 KGHSH and CDR2 LQKENI. The V end lost 3 bases, the J end lost 2 bases, and 11 bases lay between the germline ends. This CDR3 is built from 14 residues.

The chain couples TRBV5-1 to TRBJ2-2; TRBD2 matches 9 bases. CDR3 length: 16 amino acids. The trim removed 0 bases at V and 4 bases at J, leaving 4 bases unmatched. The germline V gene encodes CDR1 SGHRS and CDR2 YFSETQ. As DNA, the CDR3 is TGCGCCAGCAGCTTGGGGGCTAGCGGGGCCACCGGGGAGCTGTTTTTT. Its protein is CASSLGASGATGELFF.

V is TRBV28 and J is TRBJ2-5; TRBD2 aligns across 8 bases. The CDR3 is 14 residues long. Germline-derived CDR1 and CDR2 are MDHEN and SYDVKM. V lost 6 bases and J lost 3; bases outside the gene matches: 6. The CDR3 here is CASRSGLGKETQYF. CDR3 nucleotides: TGTGCCAGCAGGTCGGGACTAGGAAAAGAGACCCAGTACTTC.

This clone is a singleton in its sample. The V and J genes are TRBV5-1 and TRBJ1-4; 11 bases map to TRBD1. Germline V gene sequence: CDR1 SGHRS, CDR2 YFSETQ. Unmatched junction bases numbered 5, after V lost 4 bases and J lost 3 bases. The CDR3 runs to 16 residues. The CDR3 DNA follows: TGCGCCAGCAGCGTCGGACAGGGGGCCTCTAATGAAAAACTGTTTTTT. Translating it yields CASSVGQGASNEKLFF.

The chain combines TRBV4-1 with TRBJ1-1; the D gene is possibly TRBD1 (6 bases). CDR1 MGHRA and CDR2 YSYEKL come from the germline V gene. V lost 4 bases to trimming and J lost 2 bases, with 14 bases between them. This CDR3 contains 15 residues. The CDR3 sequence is CASSPPGHLNTEAFF. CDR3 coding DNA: TGCGCCAGCAGCCCACCGGGACACCTCAACACTGAAGCTTTCTTT.

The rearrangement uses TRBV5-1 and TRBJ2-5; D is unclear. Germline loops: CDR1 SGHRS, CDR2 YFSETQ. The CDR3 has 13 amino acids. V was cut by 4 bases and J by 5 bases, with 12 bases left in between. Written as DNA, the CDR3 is TGCGCCAGCAGCCCGCGAGTTGCGGAGACCCAGTACTTC. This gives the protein CASSPRVAETQYF.